The 21 T cell receptor beta chains presented below share a single source sample, sequenced in a study of technical replicates of blood from a few donors. The method was immunoSEQ multiplex PCR; TCRdb's version includes in-frame clones alone and lacks a portion of them. This repertoire shows approximately 58,000 clones, 75% to 90% found once; its top ten account for 5% to 5.5%. Sequencing input: PBMCs. The origin of the receptors is a human donor in good health. Some clones in this sample may be carry-over from other donors' samples.

The DNA of the CDR3 is TGTGCCAGCAGAGCTGCGGGGGCCACGCGTACAGATACGCAGTATTTT. This translates into CASRAAGATRTDTQYF. This sequence joins TRBV5-4 and TRBJ2-3; TRBD2 might be the D (7 bases). CDR1 is SGHNT and CDR2 is YYREEE in the germline V gene (reference sequence). Trimming took 5 bases from V and 3 from J, leaving 19 bases between them. The CDR3 is 16 amino acids.

The chain combines TRBV5-1 with TRBJ1-4; TRBD1 might be the D (5 bases). The CDR3 has 13 residues. V was shortened by 6 bases and J by 8 bases, with 14 bases between the two germline ends. Per the germline V gene, CDR1 is SGHRS and CDR2 is YFSETQ. The CDR3 reads CASTTDSPEKLFF. The CDR3 region has the DNA TGCGCCAGCACCACCGACAGTCCCGAAAAACTGTTTTTT.

This chain connects TRBV29-1 to TRBJ2-2; D gene uncertain. CDR1 and CDR2 from the germline V gene are SQVTM and ANQGSEA. V shed 4 bases and J shed 1 base, with 4 bases lying between them. The CDR3 loop spans 12 amino acids. The CDR3 protein is CSVAVNTGELFF. The DNA of the CDR3 is TGCAGCGTTGCTGTGAACACCGGGGAGCTGTTTTTT.

The V gene is TRBV15, the J gene TRBJ1-1; D unclear. Germline CDR1 reads LNHNV; CDR2 reads YYDKDF (reference sequence). This CDR3 is 16 amino acids long. The germline V and J ends were trimmed by 2 bases and 6 bases, with 19 bases remaining between them. CDR3 nucleotide sequence: TGTGCCACCAGCAGAACCCGAGGGTTATACTTTCCTGAAGCTTTCTTT. As protein: CATSRTRGLYFPEAFF.

This clone was recorded once. The chain combines TRBV7-9 with TRBJ2-3; 11 nucleotides agree with TRBD2. The CDR3 extends over 16 amino acids. The V and J ends lost 5 bases and 0 bases, in that order; junction bases with no gene match: 4. CDR1 is SEHNR, CDR2 FQNEAQ, per germline (reference sequence). The CDR3 DNA follows: TGTGCCAGCAGCGTCCGACTAGCGGGGAGCACAGATACGCAGTATTTT. It yields the protein CASSVRLAGSTDTQYF.

The J gene is TRBJ2-1, the V gene TRBV5-1, with D uncertain. V was trimmed by 0 bases and J by 6 bases, leaving 4 bases between them. This CDR3 has 12 amino acids. Germline CDR1 SGHRS, CDR2 YFSETQ. In DNA form, the CDR3 reads TGCGCCAGCAGCTTGGTCATCAATGAGCAGTTCTTC. Its translation: CASSLVINEQFF.

This chain connects TRBV7-2 to TRBJ2-7; 7 bases match TRBD2. Germline assignment: CDR1 SGHTA and CDR2 FQGNSA. Germline trimming cut 1 base from V and 2 bases from J; bases unmatched to any gene: 11. The CDR3 covers 17 residues. The chain's CDR3 is CASSLELAARVPYEQYF. The DNA for the CDR3 is TGTGCCAGCAGCTTAGAGCTAGCGGCGCGGGTCCCCTACGAGCAGTACTTC.

The chain joins TRBV2 to TRBJ1-1; 7 bases match TRBD1. There are 14 residues in the CDR3. Per germline, CDR1 SNHLY and CDR2 FYNNEI. With V trimmed by 6 bases and J by 1 base, 5 bases remained unmatched. The CDR3 DNA sequence: TGTGCCAGCAGAGACAGGGCTGCGAACACTGAAGCTTTCTTT. Translated: CASRDRAANTEAFF. The full variable domain, its missing parts supplied by reference TRBV2 and TRBJ1-1, is EPEVTQTPSHQVTQMGQEVILRCVPISNHLYFYWYRQILGQKVEFLVSFYNNEISEKSEIFDDQFSVERPDGSNFTLKIRSTKLEDSAMYFCASRDRAANTEAFFGQGTRLTVV.

The chain carries TRBV6-1 and TRBJ2-7, with D perhaps matching TRBD2 (6 bases). Per germline, CDR1 MNHNS and CDR2 SASEGT. The CDR3 consists of 14 residues. V was shortened by 3 bases and J by 6 bases, with 15 bases between the two germline ends. In nucleotides, the CDR3 is TGTGCCAGCAGTGAGGCGGGGACCTGGGGCGAGCAGTACTTC. Amino acids: CASSEAGTWGEQYF.

The rearrangement links TRBV30 to TRBJ2-1; 12 positions match TRBD2. The germline CDR1 and CDR2 sequences are GTSNPN and SVGIG (reference sequence). This CDR3 is built from 14 residues. V lost 4 bases and J lost 12; bases outside the gene matches: 10. CDR3 bases: TGTGCCTGGACGACTAGCGGGAGCGCCCAAGGGCAGTTCTTC. Encoded protein: CAWTTSGSAQGQFF. The whole variable domain, remainder taken from reference TRBV30 and TRBJ2-1, is SQTIHQWPATLVQPVGSPLSLECTVEGTSNPNLYWYRQAAGRGLQLLFYSVGIGQISSEVPQNLSASRPQDRQFILSSKKLLLSDSGFYLCAWTTSGSAQGQFFGPGTRLTVL.

The chain links TRBV7-2 to TRBJ2-7, with 11 bases lining up with TRBD1. This CDR3 is built from 16 residues. CDR1 is SGHTA, CDR2 FQGNSA, per germline. Germline trimming cut 5 bases from V and 5 bases from J; bases unmatched to any gene: 11. This CDR3 is CASSPYRTGGSNEQYF. The CDR3 nucleotides read TGTGCCAGCAGCCCTTACCGGACAGGGGGCTCGAACGAGCAGTACTTC.

V is TRBV27 and J is TRBJ2-2, with D unresolved. Trimming took off 4 bases at V and 9 bases at J, with 12 bases between the two ends. CDR3 length: 13 amino acids. The germline CDR1 and CDR2 sequences are MNHEY and SMNVEV (reference sequence). CDR3 nucleotide sequence: TGTGCCAGCAGTTCCGATGTACTACGGGAGCTGTTTTTT. Translated: CASSSDVLRELFF.

In DNA, the CDR3 is TGCGCCAGCAGAACGACAGGGAAGGATTCACCCCTCCACTTT. Its protein product is CASRTTGKDSPLHF. The rearrangement links TRBV5-1 to TRBJ1-6; TRBD1 agrees at 7 bases. Germline loops: CDR1 SGHRS, CDR2 YFSETQ. The V and J ends lost 5 bases and 8 bases, in that order; junction bases with no gene match: 7. The CDR3 is made up of 14 amino acids.

The chain carries TRBV19 and TRBJ1-2, with 8 positions matching TRBD1. Losses at the gene ends were 3 bases for V and 5 bases for J; bases not matched to a gene: 2. Germline V gene data show CDR1 as LNHDA and CDR2 as SQIVND (reference sequence). CDR3 length equals 13 residues. CDR3 sequence (DNA): TGTGCCAGTAGTATTGGGACAGGATATGGCTACACCTTC. Translated: CASSIGTGYGYTF.

This clone was seen a single time. The chain carries TRBV7-2 and TRBJ1-2, with 7 bases lining up with TRBD1. CDR3 length: 14 residues. Germline V gives CDR1 SGHTA, CDR2 FQGNSA. With V trimmed by 3 bases and J by 8 bases, 9 bases remained unmatched. CDR3 amino acids: CASSLTGFLLGYTF. The CDR3 DNA is TGTGCCAGCAGCTTGACAGGGTTCCTTCTAGGCTACACCTTC.

This CDR3 reads CASSLGTSVVYTQYF. The CDR3 DNA is TGTGCCAGCAGCTTAGGGACTAGTGTTGTGTATACGCAGTATTTT. The genes are TRBV7-2 and TRBJ2-3, with 7 bases that match TRBD2. This CDR3 spans 15 amino acids. CDR1 SGHTA and CDR2 FQGNSA come from the germline V gene. Unmatched junction bases numbered 8, after V lost 1 base and J lost 7 bases.

The chain couples TRBV7-9 to TRBJ1-4, with D tentatively TRBD1 (6 bases). CDR1 and CDR2 from the germline V gene are SEHNR and FQNEAQ (reference sequence). V was trimmed by 5 bases and J by 1 base, leaving 11 bases between them. This CDR3 is 15 amino acids long. This CDR3 is CASSMTRGTNEKLFF. CDR3 bases: TGTGCCAGCAGCATGACCAGGGGAACTAATGAAAAACTGTTTTTT.

This chain uses TRBV2 with TRBJ2-2; 7 nucleotides align to TRBD2. J gave up 6 bases and V 4 bases, and 5 bases lay outside the gene matches. This CDR3 region has 14 residues. Germline V CDR1 and CDR2: SNHLY, FYNNEI. The CDR3 DNA sequence: TGTGCCAGCAGTGGGGAAGGGAGGGCCGGGGAGCTGTTTTTT. This translates into CASSGEGRAGELFF.

V and J are TRBV4-1 and TRBJ1-2; D is uncertain. The V end was cut by 0 bases, the J end by 5 bases, with 13 bases between. This CDR3 contains 15 residues. Germline V gene sequence: CDR1 MGHRA, CDR2 YSYEKL. The CDR3 DNA follows: TGCGCCAGCAGCCAAGAAGGTGTCGACTGGTATGGCTACACCTTC. Encoded protein: CASSQEGVDWYGYTF.

The gene calls are TRBV4-2 and TRBJ2-1; 8 bases line up with TRBD2. V shed 2 bases and J 3 bases; nucleotides not matched to a gene: 6. The CDR3 contains 16 residues. Germline lookup yields CDR1 LGHNA and CDR2 YNFKEQ. The CDR3 DNA follows: TGTGCCAGCAGCCAACCCGGGACTAGTCTCTACAATGAGCAGTTCTTC. Its protein product is CASSQPGTSLYNEQFF.

V usage is TRBV2 and J usage is TRBJ1-6, with TRBD1 identical over 7 bases. From germline, CDR1 is SNHLY and CDR2 FYNNEI. Trimming cost V 1 base and J 6 bases; bases outside gene matches: 6. This CDR3 spans 16 amino acids. The CDR3 coding sequence is TGTGCCAGCAGTGAAGAGAGGGGGCCTTTTAATTCACCCCTCCACTTT. Translation: CASSEERGPFNSPLHF.